The TCR beta chain under discussion was sequenced for a study of T cell responses to AZD1222 COVID-19 vaccine. Germline V CDR1 and CDR2: MNHNS, SASEGT. The CDR3 covers 13 residues. Trimming took 1 base from V and 5 from J, leaving 7 bases between them. Assay: immunoSEQ multiplex PCR; the TCRdb copy retains only in-frame clones and omits some. The repertoire holds around 120,000 clones, around 92% seen once, with 11% to 15% in the top ten. The J gene is TRBJ2-3, the V gene TRBV6-1; no clear D gene. Specimen: peripheral blood, collected on day 0 of AZD1222 vaccination. The clonotype originates from an adult in good health. CDR3 protein: CASSEDSRDTQYF. Written as DNA, the CDR3 is TGTGCCAGCAGTGAAGATTCAAGAGATACGCAGTATTTT.